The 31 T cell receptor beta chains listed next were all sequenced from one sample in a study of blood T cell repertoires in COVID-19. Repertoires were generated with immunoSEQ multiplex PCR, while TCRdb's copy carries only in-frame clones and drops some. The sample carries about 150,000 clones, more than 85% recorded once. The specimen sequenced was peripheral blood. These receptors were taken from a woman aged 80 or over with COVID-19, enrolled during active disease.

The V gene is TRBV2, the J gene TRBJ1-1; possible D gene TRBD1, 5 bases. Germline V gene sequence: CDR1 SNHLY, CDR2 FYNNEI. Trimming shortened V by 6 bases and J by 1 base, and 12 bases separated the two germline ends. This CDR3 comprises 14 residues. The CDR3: CASRAGRQNTEAFF. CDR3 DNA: TGTGCCAGCAGGGCGGGGCGCCAGAACACTGAAGCTTTCTTT. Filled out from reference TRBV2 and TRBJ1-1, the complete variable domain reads EPEVTQTPSHQVTQMGQEVILRCVPISNHLYFYWYRQILGQKVEFLVSFYNNEISEKSEIFDDQFSVERPDGSNFTLKIRSTKLEDSAMYFCASRAGRQNTEAFFGQGTRLTVV.

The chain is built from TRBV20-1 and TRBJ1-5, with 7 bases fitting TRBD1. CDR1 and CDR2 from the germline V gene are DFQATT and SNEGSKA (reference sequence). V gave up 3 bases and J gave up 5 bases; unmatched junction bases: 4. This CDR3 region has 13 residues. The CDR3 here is CSASQGGDQPQHF. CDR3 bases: TGCAGTGCTAGTCAGGGGGGCGATCAGCCCCAGCATTTT.

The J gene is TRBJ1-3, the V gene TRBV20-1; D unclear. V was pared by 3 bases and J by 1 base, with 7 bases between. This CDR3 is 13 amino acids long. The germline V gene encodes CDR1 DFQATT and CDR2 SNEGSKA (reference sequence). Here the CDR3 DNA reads TGCAGTGCTAGTCACATTTCTGGAAACACCATATATTTT. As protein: CSASHISGNTIYF.

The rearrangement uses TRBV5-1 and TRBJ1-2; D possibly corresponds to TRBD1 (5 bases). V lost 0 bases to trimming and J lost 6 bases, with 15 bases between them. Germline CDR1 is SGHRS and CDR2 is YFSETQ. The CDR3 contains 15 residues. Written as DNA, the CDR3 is TGCGCCAGCAGCTTGGCCTCCTCCGACAGTAATGGCTACACCTTC. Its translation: CASSLASSDSNGYTF.

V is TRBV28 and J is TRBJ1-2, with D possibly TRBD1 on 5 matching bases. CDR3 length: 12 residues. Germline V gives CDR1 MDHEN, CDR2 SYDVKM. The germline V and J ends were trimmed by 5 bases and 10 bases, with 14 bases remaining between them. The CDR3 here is CASSPGVSPYTF. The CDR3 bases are TGTGCCAGCAGTCCGGGGGTCTCACCCTACACCTTC.

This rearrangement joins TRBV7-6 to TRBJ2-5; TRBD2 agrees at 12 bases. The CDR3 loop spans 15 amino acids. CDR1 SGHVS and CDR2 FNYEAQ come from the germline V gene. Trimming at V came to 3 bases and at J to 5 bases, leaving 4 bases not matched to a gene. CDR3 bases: TGTGCCAGCAGCTTTGGACTAGCGGGACAGGAGACCCAGTACTTC. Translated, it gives CASSFGLAGQETQYF. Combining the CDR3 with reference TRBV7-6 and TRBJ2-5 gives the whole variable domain GAGVSQSPRYKVTKRGQDVALRCDPISGHVSLYWYRQALGQGPEFLTYFNYEAQQDKSGLPNDRFSAERPEGSISTLTIQRTEQRDSAMYRCASSFGLAGQETQYFGPGTRLLVL.

The CDR3 here is CATATGYEQYF. In nucleotides, the CDR3 is TGTGCCACCGCAACAGGCTACGAGCAGTACTTC. V and J are TRBV28 and TRBJ2-7; tentative D call: TRBD1 (5 bases). CDR3 length: 11 amino acids. The V gene's germline CDR1 is MDHEN and CDR2 SYDVKM. The germline V and J ends were trimmed by 10 bases and 3 bases, with 10 bases remaining between them.

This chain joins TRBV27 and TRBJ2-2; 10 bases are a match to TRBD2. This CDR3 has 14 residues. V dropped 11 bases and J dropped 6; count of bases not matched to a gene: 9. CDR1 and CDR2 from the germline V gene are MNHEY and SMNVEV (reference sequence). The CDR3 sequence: CADRISGRSGELFF. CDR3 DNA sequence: TGTGCCGACAGGATTAGCGGGAGGTCCGGGGAGCTGTTTTTT.

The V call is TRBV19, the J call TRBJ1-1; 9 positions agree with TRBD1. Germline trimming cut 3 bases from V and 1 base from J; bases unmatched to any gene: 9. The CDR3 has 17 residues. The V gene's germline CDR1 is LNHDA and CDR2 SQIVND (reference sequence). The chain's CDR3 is CASSIAGQGGPNTEAFF. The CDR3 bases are TGTGCCAGTAGTATCGCGGGACAGGGTGGCCCGAACACTGAAGCTTTCTTT.

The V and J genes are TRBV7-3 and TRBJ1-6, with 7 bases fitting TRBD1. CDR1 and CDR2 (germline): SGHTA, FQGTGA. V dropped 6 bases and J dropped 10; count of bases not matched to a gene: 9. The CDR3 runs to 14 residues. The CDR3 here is CASSFDRAGSPLHF. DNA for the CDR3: TGTGCCAGCAGTTTCGACAGGGCCGGGTCACCCCTCCACTTT.

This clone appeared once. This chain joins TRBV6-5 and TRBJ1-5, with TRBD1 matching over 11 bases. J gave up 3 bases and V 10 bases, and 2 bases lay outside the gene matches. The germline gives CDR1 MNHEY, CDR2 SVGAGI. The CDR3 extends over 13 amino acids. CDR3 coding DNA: TGTGCCACCGGACAGGGGGCCAATCAGCCCCAGCATTTT. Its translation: CATGQGANQPQHF.

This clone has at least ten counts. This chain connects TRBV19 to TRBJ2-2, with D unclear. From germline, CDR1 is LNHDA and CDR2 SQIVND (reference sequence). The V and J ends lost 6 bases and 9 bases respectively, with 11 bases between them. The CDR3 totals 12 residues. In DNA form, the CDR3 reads TGTGCCAGTAGCAATGAGGCGCGGGAGCTGTTTTTT. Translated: CASSNEARELFF.

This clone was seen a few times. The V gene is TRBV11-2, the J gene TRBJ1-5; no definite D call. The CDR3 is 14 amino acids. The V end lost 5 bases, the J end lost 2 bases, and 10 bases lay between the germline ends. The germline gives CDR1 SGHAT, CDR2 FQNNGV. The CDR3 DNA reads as TGTGCCAGCAGCCACAATATGGGCAATCAGCCCCAGCATTTT. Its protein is CASSHNMGNQPQHF.

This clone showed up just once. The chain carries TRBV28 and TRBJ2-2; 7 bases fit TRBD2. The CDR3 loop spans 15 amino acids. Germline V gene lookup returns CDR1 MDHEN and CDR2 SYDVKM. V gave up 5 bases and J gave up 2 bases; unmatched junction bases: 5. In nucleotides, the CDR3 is TGTGCCAGCAGTGCCCCTAGCGGTAACACCGGGGAGCTGTTTTTT. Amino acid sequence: CASSAPSGNTGELFF.

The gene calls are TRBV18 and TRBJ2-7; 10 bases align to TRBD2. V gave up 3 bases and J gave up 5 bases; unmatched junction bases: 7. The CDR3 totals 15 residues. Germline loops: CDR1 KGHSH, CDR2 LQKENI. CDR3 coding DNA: TGTGCCAGCTCACCGCCGGGACTAGCGCGCCACGAGCAGTACTTC. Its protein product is CASSPPGLARHEQYF.

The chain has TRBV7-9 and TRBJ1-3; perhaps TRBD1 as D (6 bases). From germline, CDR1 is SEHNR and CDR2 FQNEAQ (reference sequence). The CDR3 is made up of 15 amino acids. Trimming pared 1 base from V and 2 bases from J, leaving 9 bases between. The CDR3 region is CASSLDRVPGNTIYF. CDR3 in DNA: TGTGCCAGCAGCTTAGACAGGGTTCCTGGAAACACCATATATTTT.

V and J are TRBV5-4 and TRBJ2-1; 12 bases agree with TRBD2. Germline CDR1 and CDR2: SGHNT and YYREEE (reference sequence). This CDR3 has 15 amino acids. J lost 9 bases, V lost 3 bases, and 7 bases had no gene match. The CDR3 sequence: CASSSPTSGSLEQFF. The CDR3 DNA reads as TGTGCCAGCAGCTCACCGACTAGCGGGAGTCTTGAGCAGTTCTTC.

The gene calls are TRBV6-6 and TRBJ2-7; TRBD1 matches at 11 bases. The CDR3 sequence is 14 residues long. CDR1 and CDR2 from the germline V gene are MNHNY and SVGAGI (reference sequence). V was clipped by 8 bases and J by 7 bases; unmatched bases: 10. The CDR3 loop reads CASSKGQGAGEQYF. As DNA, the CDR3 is TGTGCCAGCTCTAAAGGACAGGGGGCAGGTGAGCAGTACTTC.

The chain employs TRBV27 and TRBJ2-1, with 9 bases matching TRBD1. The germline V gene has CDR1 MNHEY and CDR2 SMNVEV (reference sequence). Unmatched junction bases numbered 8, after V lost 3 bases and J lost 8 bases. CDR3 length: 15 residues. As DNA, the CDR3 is TGTGCCAGCAGTTTTAGGGGACAGGGCGGCTATGAGCAGTTCTTC. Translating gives CASSFRGQGGYEQFF.

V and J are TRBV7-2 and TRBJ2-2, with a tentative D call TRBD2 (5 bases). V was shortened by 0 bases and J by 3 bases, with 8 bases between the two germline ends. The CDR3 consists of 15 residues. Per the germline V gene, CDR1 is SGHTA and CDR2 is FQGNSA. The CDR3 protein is CASSLAGDDTGELFF. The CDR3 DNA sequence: TGTGCCAGCAGCTTAGCGGGAGATGACACCGGGGAGCTGTTTTTT.

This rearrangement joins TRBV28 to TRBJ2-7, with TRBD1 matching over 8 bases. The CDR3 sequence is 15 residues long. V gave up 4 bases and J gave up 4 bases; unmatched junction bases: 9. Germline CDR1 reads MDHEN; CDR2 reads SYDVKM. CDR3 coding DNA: TGTGCCAGCAGTTCAGGACAGGGAGTACCTTACGAGCAGTACTTC. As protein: CASSSGQGVPYEQYF.

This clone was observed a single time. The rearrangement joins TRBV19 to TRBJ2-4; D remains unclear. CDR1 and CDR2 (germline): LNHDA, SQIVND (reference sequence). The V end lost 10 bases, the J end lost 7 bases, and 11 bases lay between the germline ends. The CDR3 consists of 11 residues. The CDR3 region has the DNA TGTGCCACCCGACAATCTAACATTCAGTACTTC. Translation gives CATRQSNIQYF.

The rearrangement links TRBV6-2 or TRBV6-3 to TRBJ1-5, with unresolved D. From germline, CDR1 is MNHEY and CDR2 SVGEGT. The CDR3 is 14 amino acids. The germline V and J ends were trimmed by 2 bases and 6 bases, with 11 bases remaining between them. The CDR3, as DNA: TGTGCCAGCAGTTACGGCGCTCGGGGTCAGCCCCAGCATTTT. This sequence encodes CASSYGARGQPQHF.

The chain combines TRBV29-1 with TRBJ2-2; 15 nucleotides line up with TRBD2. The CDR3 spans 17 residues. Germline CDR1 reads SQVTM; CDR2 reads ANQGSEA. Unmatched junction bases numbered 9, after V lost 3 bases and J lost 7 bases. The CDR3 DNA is TGCAGCGTTGACTCGGGAGGACTAGCGGGAGGGATCGGGGAGCTGTTTTTT. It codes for CSVDSGGLAGGIGELFF.

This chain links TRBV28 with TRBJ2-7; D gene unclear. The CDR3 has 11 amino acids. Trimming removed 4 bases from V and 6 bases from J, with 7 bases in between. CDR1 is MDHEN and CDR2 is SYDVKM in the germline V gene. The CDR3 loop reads CASSSTVEQYF. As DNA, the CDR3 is TGTGCCAGCAGTTCCACAGTCGAGCAGTACTTC.

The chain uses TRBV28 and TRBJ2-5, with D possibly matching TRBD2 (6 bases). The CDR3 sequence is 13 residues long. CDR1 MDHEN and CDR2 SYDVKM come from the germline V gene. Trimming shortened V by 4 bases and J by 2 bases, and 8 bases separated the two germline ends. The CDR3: CASSWGEQETQYF. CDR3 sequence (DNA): TGTGCCAGCAGTTGGGGGGAACAAGAGACCCAGTACTTC.

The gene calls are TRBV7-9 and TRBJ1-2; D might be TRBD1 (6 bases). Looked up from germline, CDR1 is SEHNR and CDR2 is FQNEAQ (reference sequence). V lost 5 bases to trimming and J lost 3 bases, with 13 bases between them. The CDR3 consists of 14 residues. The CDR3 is CASSDGQRDYGYTF. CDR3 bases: TGTGCCAGCAGCGATGGACAGAGGGACTATGGCTACACCTTC.

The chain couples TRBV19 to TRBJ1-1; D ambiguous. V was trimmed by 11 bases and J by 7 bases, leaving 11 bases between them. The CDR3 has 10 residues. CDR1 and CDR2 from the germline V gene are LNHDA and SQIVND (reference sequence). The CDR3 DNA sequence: TGTGCCTGCGGGGTAGGTGAAGCTTTCTTT. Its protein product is CACGVGEAFF.

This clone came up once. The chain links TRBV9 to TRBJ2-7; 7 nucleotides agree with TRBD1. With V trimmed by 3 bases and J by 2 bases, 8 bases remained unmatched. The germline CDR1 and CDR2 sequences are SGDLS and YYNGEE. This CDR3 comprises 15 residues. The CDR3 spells CASSEKQGSTYEQYF. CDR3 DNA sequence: TGTGCCAGCAGCGAAAAACAGGGGTCAACCTACGAGCAGTACTTC.

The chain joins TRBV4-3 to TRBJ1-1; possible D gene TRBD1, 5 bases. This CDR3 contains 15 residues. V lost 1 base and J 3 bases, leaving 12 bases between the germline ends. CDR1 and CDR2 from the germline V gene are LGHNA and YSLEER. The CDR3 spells CASSQGQQEYTEAFF. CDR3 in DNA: TGCGCCAGCAGCCAAGGACAGCAGGAGTACACTGAAGCTTTCTTT.

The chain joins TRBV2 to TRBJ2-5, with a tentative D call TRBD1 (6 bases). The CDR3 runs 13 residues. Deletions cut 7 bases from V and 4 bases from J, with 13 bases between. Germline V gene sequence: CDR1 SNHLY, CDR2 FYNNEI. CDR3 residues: CASKEIGGETQYF. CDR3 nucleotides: TGTGCCAGCAAGGAGATAGGGGGAGAGACCCAGTACTTC.